These 14 T cell receptor beta chains came from one sample sequenced in a study of blood T cell repertoires in COVID-19. Sequencing was performed with immunoSEQ multiplex PCR; in TCRdb, only in-frame clones are kept and a portion is missing. The sample contains 240,000 or so clones, about 89% of which appear only once. Sequencing was performed on PBMCs or T cells enriched from blood (not recorded which). These receptors originate from a man between 40 and 49 years old who had recovered from COVID-19.

A remark on this clone: A read error may account for a junction end that differs from germline. The genes are TRBV27 and TRBJ2-7; 12 bases agree with TRBD1. Germline CDR1 and CDR2: MNHEY and SMNVEV (reference sequence). The CDR3 runs to 17 residues. The CDR3 reads CVSSYSLGTGGGYEQYF. The CDR3, as DNA: TGTGTCAGCAGTTACTCCCTCGGGACAGGGGGCGGCTACGAGCAGTACTTC.

This chain links TRBV6-5 with TRBJ1-2; D unclear. Germline CDR1 reads MNHEY; CDR2 reads SVGAGI. Trimming removed 0 bases from V and 0 bases from J, with 11 bases in between. The CDR3 extends over 16 amino acids. The chain's CDR3 is CASSYSSRLPNYGYTF. DNA of the CDR3: TGTGCCAGCAGTTACTCGAGCCGTCTACCTAACTATGGCTACACCTTC.

CDR3 in amino acids: CASSFAGANEQYF. The CDR3 bases are TGTGCCAGCAGCTTTGCGGGAGCGAACGAGCAGTACTTC. This chain connects TRBV5-4 to TRBJ2-7, with 7 bases that match TRBD2. This CDR3 has 13 residues. V was pared by 2 bases and J by 5 bases, with 4 bases of the junction left unmatched. Looked up from germline, CDR1 is SGHNT and CDR2 is YYREEE (reference sequence).

This chain joins TRBV7-9 and TRBJ2-7; 11 nucleotides line up with TRBD2. Unmatched junction bases numbered 3, after V lost 1 base and J lost 4 bases. This CDR3 spans 15 amino acids. Germline V lookup: CDR1 SEHNR, CDR2 FQNEAQ (reference sequence). The chain's CDR3 is CASSLVGTSGYEQYF. In nucleotides, the CDR3 is TGTGCCAGCAGCTTAGTGGGGACTAGCGGATACGAGCAGTACTTC.

The genes are TRBV7-3 and TRBJ2-1; 8 nucleotides align to TRBD2. V dropped 5 bases and J dropped 0; count of bases not matched to a gene: 3. CDR3 length equals 15 residues. Germline CDR1 reads SGHTA; CDR2 reads FQGTGA. In DNA, the CDR3 is TGTGCCAGCAGCGCGAGCGGGAGCTCCTACAATGAGCAGTTCTTC. It specifies CASSASGSSYNEQFF.

This clone was counted once. V gene TRBV4-3 combines with J gene TRBJ1-2, with TRBD1 matching 7 bases. Germline assignment: CDR1 LGHNA and CDR2 YSLEER. The V gene end was trimmed by 1 base and the J gene end by 10 bases; junction bases not matched to a gene: 6. The CDR3 runs 13 residues. This chain's CDR3 is CASSQGQGTFYTF. The CDR3 nucleotides are TGCGCCAGCAGCCAAGGACAGGGAACCTTCTACACCTTC.

The chain has TRBV11-1 and TRBJ1-4; 7 nucleotides align to TRBD1. The CDR3 loop spans 14 amino acids. Germline CDR1 and CDR2: SGHAT and FQDESV (reference sequence). V lost 4 bases to trimming and J lost 3 bases; unmatched junction nucleotides: 2. CDR3 in amino acids: CASSYGTANEKLFF. In DNA, the CDR3 is TGTGCCAGCAGCTACGGGACAGCTAATGAAAAACTGTTTTTT.

The rearrangement links TRBV5-1 to TRBJ1-4; D ambiguous. This CDR3 is 16 amino acids long. In germline, CDR1 is SGHRS, CDR2 YFSETQ. The V gene lost 2 bases and the J gene lost 0 bases, with 11 bases spanning the gap. The CDR3, as DNA: TGCGCCAGCAGCTTAACTCCTTCTGCAACTAATGAAAAACTGTTTTTT. This encodes CASSLTPSATNEKLFF. Looking up the rest from reference TRBV5-1 and TRBJ1-4 gives the full variable domain: KAGVTQTPRYLIKTRGQQVTLSCSPISGHRSVSWYQQTPGQGLQFLFEYFSETQRNKGNFPGRFSGRQFSNSRSEMNVSTLELGDSALYLCASSLTPSATNEKLFFGSGTQLSVL.

This chain uses TRBV11-2 with TRBJ2-3, with D perhaps matching TRBD1 (5 bases). The CDR3 length is 17 residues. Germline V gene sequence: CDR1 SGHAT, CDR2 FQNNGV. V lost 5 bases, J lost 0 bases, and 18 bases lay in between. The CDR3 DNA follows: TGTGCCAGCAGCACTCGATTCAGGGTTAGGAGCACAGATACGCAGTATTTT. Its translation: CASSTRFRVRSTDTQYF. Full variable domain (rest looked up from reference TRBV11-2 and TRBJ2-3): EAGVAQSPRYKIIEKRQSVAFWCNPISGHATLYWYQQILGQGPKLLIQFQNNGVVDDSQLPKDRFSAERLKGVDSTLKIQPAKLEDSAVYLCASSTRFRVRSTDTQYFGPGTRLTVL.

The V call is TRBV5-1, the J call TRBJ2-2, with TRBD2 matching 10 bases. V lost 2 bases and J lost 6; bases outside the gene matches: 1. Germline loops: CDR1 SGHRS, CDR2 YFSETQ. There are 14 residues in the CDR3. In DNA form, the CDR3 reads TGCGCCAGCAGCTTTCTAGCGGGGGCCGGGGAGCTGTTTTTT. It is translated as CASSFLAGAGELFF. Full variable domain (outside the CDR3, taken from reference TRBV5-1 and TRBJ2-2): KAGVTQTPRYLIKTRGQQVTLSCSPISGHRSVSWYQQTPGQGLQFLFEYFSETQRNKGNFPGRFSGRQFSNSRSEMNVSTLELGDSALYLCASSFLAGAGELFFGEGSRLTVL.

This chain connects TRBV6-5 to TRBJ1-4; the D is unclear. Trimming stripped 2 bases from V and 0 bases from J, with 7 bases between. From germline, CDR1 is MNHEY and CDR2 SVGAGI. The CDR3 consists of 15 residues. This CDR3 is CASSYVSATNEKLFF. In DNA form, the CDR3 reads TGTGCCAGCAGTTACGTGTCGGCAACTAATGAAAAACTGTTTTTT.

The gene calls are TRBV27 and TRBJ1-1; perhaps TRBD1 as D (6 bases). CDR1 and CDR2 from the germline V gene are MNHEY and SMNVEV (reference sequence). V was clipped by 2 bases and J by 6 bases, with 13 bases between them. The CDR3 extends over 14 amino acids. In DNA form, the CDR3 reads TGTGCCAGCAGTTTACAGGGGCTTATTGCTGAAGCTTTCTTT. Residues: CASSLQGLIAEAFF.

The rearrangement joins TRBV2 to TRBJ2-3; D might be TRBD2 (5 bases). Per the germline V gene, CDR1 is SNHLY and CDR2 is FYNNEI. Between the trimmed V and J ends, which lost 4 bases and 1 base, there was a span of 12 bases. The CDR3 length is 15 residues. Written as DNA, the CDR3 is TGTGCCAGCAGTGCGGGATCGCTTGGCACAGATACGCAGTATTTT. Amino acid sequence: CASSAGSLGTDTQYF.

The CDR3 DNA follows: TGTGCCAGCAGTCTTAGGACTAGCGGGACCACCCCCTACGAGCAGTACTTC. Amino acids: CASSLRTSGTTPYEQYF. The J gene is TRBJ2-7, the V gene TRBV7-2; the match to TRBD2 covers 12 bases. There are 17 residues in the CDR3. Germline V gene data show CDR1 as SGHTA and CDR2 as FQGNSA. V trimming: 6 bases; J trimming: 2 bases; junction bases outside the gene matches: 11.